A selection of T cell receptor beta chains follows, all from one sample in a study of glioma-infiltrating T cells. One entry per CDR3 protein, called by TCRdb with MiXCR from the multiplex PCR reads. The sample includes about 140,000 distinct CDR3 sequences, roughly two fifths of them seen just once. The material sequenced was glioma tissue, nonneoplastic brain tissue, or PBMCs (not recorded which). The receptors stem from a human donor with low-grade glioma or glioblastoma, undergoing nonglioma brain surgery, or in good health (not recorded which). Each CDR3 is given with its conserved first and last residue. The order of the fields is CDR3 DNA, CDR3 protein, J gene, clone size, D gene, V gene. D genes are given only for firm matches. Clone size is given for some rows only: seen once, a few or many times, or a class if the clone is expanded.

cdr3_nt: TGTGCCAGCAGCCAAGTCGGGACAGGGGCCTACGAGCAGTACTTC
cdr3_aa: CASSQVGTGAYEQYF
j_call: TRBJ2-7
clone_size: -
d_call: TRBD1
v_call: TRBV7-2

cdr3_nt: TGTGCCAGCAGCTCAGGGTCGGGGTCCTACGAGCAGTACTTC
cdr3_aa: CASSSGSGSYEQYF
j_call: TRBJ2-7
clone_size: few
d_call: -
v_call: TRBV7-9

cdr3_nt: TGCAGTGCTAGTCTTTTTGGGGCTAGCACAGATACGCAGTATTTT
cdr3_aa: CSASLFGASTDTQYF
j_call: TRBJ2-3
clone_size: large
d_call: -
v_call: TRBV20-1

cdr3_nt: TGTGCCAGCAGCTCTAAGCTCGGCTACACCTTC
cdr3_aa: CASSSKLGYTF
j_call: TRBJ1-2
clone_size: -
d_call: -
v_call: TRBV7-9

cdr3_nt: TGCAGTGCTAGTTTGCTCAGCTCCTACGAGCAGTACTTC
cdr3_aa: CSASLLSSYEQYF
j_call: TRBJ2-7
clone_size: -
d_call: -
v_call: TRBV20-1

cdr3_nt: TGTGCCAGCAGGAGGGACACCGGCACAGATGCGCAGTATTTT
cdr3_aa: CASRRDTGTDAQYF
j_call: TRBJ2-3
clone_size: -
d_call: -
v_call: TRBV6-1

cdr3_nt: TGCGCCAGCAGCCAAGATCTCGACACCGGGGAGCTGTTTTTT
cdr3_aa: CASSQDLDTGELFF
j_call: TRBJ2-2
clone_size: few
d_call: -
v_call: TRBV4-3

cdr3_nt: TGTGCCAGCAGCTTAACGTCCCAGGGCAACACTGAAGCTTTCTTT
cdr3_aa: CASSLTSQGNTEAFF
j_call: TRBJ1-1
clone_size: few
d_call: -
v_call: TRBV7-9

cdr3_nt: TGTGCCAGCACGGATTTGGAGACCCAGTACTTC
cdr3_aa: CASTDLETQYF
j_call: TRBJ2-5
clone_size: -
d_call: -
v_call: TRBV7-9

cdr3_nt: TGCGCCAGTAACCCGGGACAGGGGGCGAACACTGAAGCTTTCTTT
cdr3_aa: CASNPGQGANTEAFF
j_call: TRBJ1-1
clone_size: -
d_call: TRBD1
v_call: TRBV10-2

cdr3_nt: TGTGCCATCAGTGAGTCTGCCGGGAGTAATTCACCCCTCCACTTT
cdr3_aa: CAISESAGSNSPLHF
j_call: TRBJ1-6
clone_size: -
d_call: -
v_call: TRBV10-3

cdr3_nt: TGTGCCAGCACCCCCTGGGACAACACAGATACGCAGTATTTT
cdr3_aa: CASTPWDNTDTQYF
j_call: TRBJ2-3
clone_size: few
d_call: -
v_call: TRBV27

cdr3_nt: TGTGTCACCACACACGCAGATACGCAGTATTTT
cdr3_aa: CVTTHADTQYF
j_call: TRBJ2-3
clone_size: -
d_call: -
v_call: TRBV6-2/TRBV6-3

cdr3_nt: TGTGCCAGCAGGGTACACAACACTGAAGCTTTCTTT
cdr3_aa: CASRVHNTEAFF
j_call: TRBJ1-1
clone_size: -
d_call: -
v_call: TRBV25-1

cdr3_nt: TGTGCCAGCGGACGGAATGGCTACACCTTC
cdr3_aa: CASGRNGYTF
j_call: TRBJ1-2
clone_size: -
d_call: -
v_call: TRBV6-1

cdr3_nt: TGTGCCAGCAGTTTCGAAGATACGCAGTATTTT
cdr3_aa: CASSFEDTQYF
j_call: TRBJ2-3
clone_size: -
d_call: -
v_call: TRBV12-3/TRBV12-4

cdr3_nt: TGTGCCAGCATGGGCGGGGGATTTAGCACAGATACGCAGTATTTT
cdr3_aa: CASMGGGFSTDTQYF
j_call: TRBJ2-3
clone_size: -
d_call: TRBD2
v_call: TRBV28

cdr3_nt: TGCGCCAGCAGCCAAGATGACAGGATAATCGGCTACACCTTC
cdr3_aa: CASSQDDRIIGYTF
j_call: TRBJ1-2
clone_size: few
d_call: -
v_call: TRBV4-3

cdr3_nt: TGTGCCAGCAGTTACGACAGGGGGCGAGAGCAGTACTTC
cdr3_aa: CASSYDRGREQYF
j_call: TRBJ2-7
clone_size: -
d_call: TRBD1
v_call: TRBV6-2/TRBV6-3

cdr3_nt: TGTGCCAGCAGCCGGACTAGCAGTGGCGATGAGCAGTTCTTC
cdr3_aa: CASSRTSSGDEQFF
j_call: TRBJ2-1
clone_size: -
d_call: TRBD2
v_call: TRBV7-6

cdr3_nt: TGTGCCAGCAGCCGCAACGACAGGGGACGTAACGAGCAGTACTTC
cdr3_aa: CASSRNDRGRNEQYF
j_call: TRBJ2-7
clone_size: -
d_call: TRBD1
v_call: TRBV6-1

cdr3_nt: TGTGCCAGCCACGCCGGAAACACCATATATTTT
cdr3_aa: CASHAGNTIYF
j_call: TRBJ1-3
clone_size: many
d_call: -
v_call: TRBV6-1

cdr3_nt: TGCAGTGCTAGTGGGGACATCTACGAGCAGTACTTC
cdr3_aa: CSASGDIYEQYF
j_call: TRBJ2-7
clone_size: few
d_call: -
v_call: TRBV20-1

cdr3_nt: TGTGCCAGCAGCAAGACAGGGTCGCTGATTAAGTCCCAGCATTTT
cdr3_aa: CASSKTGSLIKSQHF
j_call: TRBJ1-5
clone_size: few
d_call: TRBD1
v_call: TRBV12-3/TRBV12-4

cdr3_nt: TGCAGTGCTAAATTATCAGATACGCAGTATTTT
cdr3_aa: CSAKLSDTQYF
j_call: TRBJ2-3
clone_size: -
d_call: -
v_call: TRBV20-1

cdr3_nt: TGTGCCAGCAGCCTCGGACTAGCGGGAAGGGGGGATGAGCAGTTCTTC
cdr3_aa: CASSLGLAGRGDEQFF
j_call: TRBJ2-1
clone_size: few
d_call: TRBD2
v_call: TRBV7-9

cdr3_nt: TGTGCCATCAGTGCGGAAGGCGGGGGGGCCAAAAACATTCAGTACTTC
cdr3_aa: CAISAEGGGAKNIQYF
j_call: TRBJ2-4
clone_size: -
d_call: TRBD2
v_call: TRBV10-3

cdr3_nt: TGCGCCAGCAGCCAAACGCAGGGGGCCTCACCTGATGAAAAACTGTTTTTT
cdr3_aa: CASSQTQGASPDEKLFF
j_call: TRBJ1-4
clone_size: -
d_call: TRBD1
v_call: TRBV4-3

cdr3_nt: TGTGCCAGCAGTGAAGGGCAGGGGGTATATCAGCCCCAGCATTTT
cdr3_aa: CASSEGQGVYQPQHF
j_call: TRBJ1-5
clone_size: -
d_call: TRBD1
v_call: TRBV6-1

cdr3_nt: TGCAGTCCTATCGGGGCAACAGATACGCAGTATTTT
cdr3_aa: CSPIGATDTQYF
j_call: TRBJ2-3
clone_size: -
d_call: -
v_call: TRBV20-1

cdr3_nt: TGTGCCAGCAGTGGGGCAGTTAACTATGGCTACACCTTC
cdr3_aa: CASSGAVNYGYTF
j_call: TRBJ1-2
clone_size: many
d_call: -
v_call: TRBV2

cdr3_nt: TGTGCCAGCAGTTACCCCCGGGACACGTCCTACGAGCAGTACTTC
cdr3_aa: CASSYPRDTSYEQYF
j_call: TRBJ2-7
clone_size: -
d_call: -
v_call: TRBV6-2/TRBV6-3

cdr3_nt: TGTGACAGCAGTTCCCACAGACAAACTAATGAAAAACTGTTTTTT
cdr3_aa: CDSSSHRQTNEKLFF
j_call: TRBJ1-4
clone_size: -
d_call: -
v_call: TRBV6-5

cdr3_nt: TGTGCCAGCAGTGTTAGGGGGAGGTCTTGGAATGAGCAGTTCTTC
cdr3_aa: CASSVRGRSWNEQFF
j_call: TRBJ2-1
clone_size: -
d_call: -
v_call: TRBV27

cdr3_nt: TGCGCCAGCAGCCAAGATCACACAGTTAGCAATCAGCCCCAGCATTTT
cdr3_aa: CASSQDHTVSNQPQHF
j_call: TRBJ1-5
clone_size: -
d_call: -
v_call: TRBV4-1

cdr3_nt: TGTGCCAGTCAGGGGGTTGCGAACACCGGGGAGCTGTTTTTT
cdr3_aa: CASQGVANTGELFF
j_call: TRBJ2-2
clone_size: -
d_call: TRBD1
v_call: TRBV2

cdr3_nt: TGTGCCAGCAGCCTGGACTTTTCGAATTCACCCCTCCACTTT
cdr3_aa: CASSLDFSNSPLHF
j_call: TRBJ1-6
clone_size: -
d_call: -
v_call: TRBV7-6

cdr3_nt: TGTGCCAGCAGCTCCCAGGGAAGTGATGGAAACACCATATATTTT
cdr3_aa: CASSSQGSDGNTIYF
j_call: TRBJ1-3
clone_size: many
d_call: -
v_call: TRBV7-2

cdr3_nt: TGTGCCAGCAGCGTAGGAAGCTGGGGGTCACCCCTCCACTTT
cdr3_aa: CASSVGSWGSPLHF
j_call: TRBJ1-6
clone_size: medium-sized
d_call: -
v_call: TRBV9

cdr3_nt: TGTGCCAGCAGTTACTGGGGACGAGGGTACGAGCAGTACTTC
cdr3_aa: CASSYWGRGYEQYF
j_call: TRBJ2-7
clone_size: once
d_call: -
v_call: TRBV27

cdr3_nt: TGTGCCAGCAGTTACGGGAAAGAGCAGTACTTC
cdr3_aa: CASSYGKEQYF
j_call: TRBJ2-7
clone_size: few
d_call: -
v_call: TRBV6-2/TRBV6-3

cdr3_nt: TGTGCCAGCAGCTTAAATACGGGAAGCACCGGGGAGCTGTTTTTT
cdr3_aa: CASSLNTGSTGELFF
j_call: TRBJ2-2
clone_size: few
d_call: -
v_call: TRBV7-9

cdr3_nt: TGTGCCAGCAGCTCCTCAGGGGACCTTACTGAAGCTTTCTTT
cdr3_aa: CASSSSGDLTEAFF
j_call: TRBJ1-1
clone_size: few
d_call: -
v_call: TRBV7-2

cdr3_nt: TGTGCCAGCAGCGTCGGGCCCAGTAATTCACCGCAGTATTTT
cdr3_aa: CASSVGPSNSPQYF
j_call: TRBJ2-3
clone_size: -
d_call: -
v_call: TRBV7-9

cdr3_nt: TGCAGTGCTAGGTCCGTGAGCTCCTACAATGAGCAGTTCTTC
cdr3_aa: CSARSVSSYNEQFF
j_call: TRBJ2-1
clone_size: -
d_call: -
v_call: TRBV20-1

cdr3_nt: TGTGCCAGCAGTGAAAGGGTACATGGCTACACCTTC
cdr3_aa: CASSERVHGYTF
j_call: TRBJ1-2
clone_size: -
d_call: -
v_call: TRBV6-1

cdr3_nt: TGTGCCAGCAGTTACCTTGGACAGGCCGGTTACGAGCAGTACTTT
cdr3_aa: CASSYLGQAGYEQYF
j_call: TRBJ2-7
clone_size: -
d_call: TRBD1
v_call: TRBV6-2/TRBV6-3

cdr3_nt: TGTGCCAGCATGATCTCCTATAATTCACCCCTCCACTTT
cdr3_aa: CASMISYNSPLHF
j_call: TRBJ1-6
clone_size: -
d_call: -
v_call: TRBV6-1

cdr3_nt: TGTGCCAGCAGTGCCTCAGGCCTGGGGAATGAGCAGTTCTTC
cdr3_aa: CASSASGLGNEQFF
j_call: TRBJ2-1
clone_size: -
d_call: -
v_call: TRBV6-4

cdr3_nt: TGTGCCAGCCGGTGGGGGGGCGACACTGAAGCTTTCTTT
cdr3_aa: CASRWGGDTEAFF
j_call: TRBJ1-1
clone_size: -
d_call: -
v_call: TRBV6-1